What follows are 3 T cell receptor beta chains derived from one specimen sequenced in a study of T-cell memory formation after mild COVID-19. TCRdb ran MiXCR on the 5' RACE reads and lists one entry per CDR3 protein. The data show 470,000 or so distinct CDR3 sequences, roughly 17% seen once. The sequenced material came from PBMCs or a T cell subset sorted from them (not recorded which). These receptors all come from a man younger than 35 who had mild COVID-19 (a few samples of this study predate the infection). Cell type and time point are not known.

V is TRBV12-3 or TRBV12-4 and J is TRBJ2-7, with D possibly matching TRBD1 (5 bases). V dropped 8 bases and J dropped 7 bases, with 21 bases sitting between them. CDR3 length: 14 amino acids. CDR3 in amino acids: CASSDVGVNGEQYF. In DNA, the CDR3 is TGTGCCAGCTCCGACGTAGGGGTCAACGGAGAGCAGTACTTC.

V usage is TRBV7-9 and J usage is TRBJ1-3, with 9 bases fitting TRBD1. Germline lookup yields CDR1 SEHNR and CDR2 FQNEAQ (reference sequence). The CDR3 totals 15 residues. V lost 3 bases to trimming and J lost 2 bases; unmatched junction nucleotides: 2. The DNA of the CDR3 is TGTGCCAGCAGCTTTACAGGGGGCCCTGGAAACACCATATATTTT. It is translated as CASSFTGGPGNTIYF.

This chain connects TRBV19 to TRBJ1-4; D gene ambiguous. Trimming left V 3 bases short and J 8 bases short, with 7 bases between. In germline, CDR1 is LNHDA, CDR2 SQIVND (reference sequence). CDR3 size: 12 residues. The CDR3 sequence: CASSIVGEKLFF. The CDR3 nucleotides read TGTGCCAGTAGTATCGTGGGAGAAAAACTGTTTTTT.